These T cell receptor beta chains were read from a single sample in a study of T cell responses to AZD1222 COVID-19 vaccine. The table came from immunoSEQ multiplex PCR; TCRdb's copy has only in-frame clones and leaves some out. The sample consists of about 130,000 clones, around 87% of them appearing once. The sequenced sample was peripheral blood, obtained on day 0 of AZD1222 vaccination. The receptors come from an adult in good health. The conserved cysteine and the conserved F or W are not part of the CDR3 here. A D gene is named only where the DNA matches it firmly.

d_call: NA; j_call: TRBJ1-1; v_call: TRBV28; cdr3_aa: ASSLSGVTEAF
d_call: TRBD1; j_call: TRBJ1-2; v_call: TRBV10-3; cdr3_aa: AISESAQGPDYGYT
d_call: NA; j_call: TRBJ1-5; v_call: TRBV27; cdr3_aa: ASRAFTLVKDQPQH
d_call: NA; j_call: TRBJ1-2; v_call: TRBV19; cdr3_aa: ASSVLYGYT
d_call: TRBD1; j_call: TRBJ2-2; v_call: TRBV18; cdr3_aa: ASSPPQGWGTGELF
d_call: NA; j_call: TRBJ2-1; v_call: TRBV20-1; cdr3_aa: SADDYNEQF
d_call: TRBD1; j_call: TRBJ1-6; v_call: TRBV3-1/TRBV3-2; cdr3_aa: ASSQGTGHSPLH
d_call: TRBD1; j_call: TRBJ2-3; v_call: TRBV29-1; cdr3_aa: SVVPGQSDTQY
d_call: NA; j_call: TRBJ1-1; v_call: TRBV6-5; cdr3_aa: ASSSRANTEAF
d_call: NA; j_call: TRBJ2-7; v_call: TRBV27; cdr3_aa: ASSGTRVNYEQY
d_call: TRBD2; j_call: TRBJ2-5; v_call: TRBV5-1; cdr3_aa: ASRKGLATSQETQY
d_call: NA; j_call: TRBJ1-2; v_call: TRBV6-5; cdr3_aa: ASSYLPEGDGGYT
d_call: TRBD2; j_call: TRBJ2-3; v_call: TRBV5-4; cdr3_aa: ASSPGLAGVRGDTQY
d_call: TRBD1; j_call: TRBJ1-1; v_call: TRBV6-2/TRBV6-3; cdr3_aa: ASSYVGQGTEAF
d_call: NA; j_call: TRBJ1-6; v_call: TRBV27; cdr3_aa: ASSLGAIIGSPLH
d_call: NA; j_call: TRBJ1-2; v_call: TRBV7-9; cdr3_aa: ASSRDRGGYT
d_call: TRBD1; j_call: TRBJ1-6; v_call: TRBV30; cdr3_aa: AYSRGGEAPLH
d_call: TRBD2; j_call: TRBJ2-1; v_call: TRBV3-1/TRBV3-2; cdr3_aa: ASSQSGATYNEQF
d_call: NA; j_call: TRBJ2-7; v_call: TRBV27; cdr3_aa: ASSLGRAYEQY
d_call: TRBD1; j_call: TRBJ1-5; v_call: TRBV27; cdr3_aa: ASSTTGINQPQH
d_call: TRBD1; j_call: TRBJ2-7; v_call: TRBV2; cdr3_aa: ASQGQGAYEQY
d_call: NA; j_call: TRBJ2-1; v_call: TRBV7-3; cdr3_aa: ASSSGDEQF